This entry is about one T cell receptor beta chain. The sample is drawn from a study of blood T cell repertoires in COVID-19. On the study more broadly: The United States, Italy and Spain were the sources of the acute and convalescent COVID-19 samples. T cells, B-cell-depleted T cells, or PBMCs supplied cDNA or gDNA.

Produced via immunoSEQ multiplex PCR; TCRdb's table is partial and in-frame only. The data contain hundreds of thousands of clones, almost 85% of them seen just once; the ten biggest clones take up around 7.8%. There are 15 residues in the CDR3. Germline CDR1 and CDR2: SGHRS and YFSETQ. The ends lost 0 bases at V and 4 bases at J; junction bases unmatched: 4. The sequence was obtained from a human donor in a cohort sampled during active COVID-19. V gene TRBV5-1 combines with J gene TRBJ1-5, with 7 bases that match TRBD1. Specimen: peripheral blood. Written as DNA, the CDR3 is TGCGCCAGCAGCTTGGGGGGGACAGAGAATCAGCCCCAGCATTTT. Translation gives CASSLGGTENQPQHF.